The 9 T cell receptor beta chains presented below share a single source sample, sequenced in a study of neurological immune-mediated disorders. TCRdb fed the 5' RACE reads into MiXCR, producing one record per CDR3 protein. There are tens of thousands of distinct CDR3 sequences in the sample; roughly 3.2% occur only once, and about 2.9% lies in the top ten. Sequencing input: PBMCs. These receptors were collected from a woman aged 45 to 65 with multiple sclerosis.

This clonotype was seen a few times. A much bigger clone sits one base away, suggesting this may be a read error. V gene TRBV12-3 or TRBV12-4 combines with J gene TRBJ1-4; TRBD1 aligns across 10 bases. This CDR3 region has 12 residues. The CDR3 loop reads CASSSRTGGKSF. DNA for the CDR3: TGTGCCAGCAGTTCGCGGACAGGGGGGAAATCTTTT.

This clonotype was recorded at least ten times. The chain employs TRBV20-1 and TRBJ1-5; D remains unclear. CDR1 and CDR2 from the germline V gene are DFQATT and SNEGSKA (reference sequence). The CDR3 extends over 12 amino acids. Trimming took off 5 bases at V and 8 bases at J, with 13 bases between the two ends. The CDR3 region has the DNA TGCAGTGCTCCCCACCCCCCGGAGCCCCAGCATTTT. Encoded protein: CSAPHPPEPQHF.

The table lists this clonotype with many counts. This sequence joins TRBV20-1 and TRBJ1-5; D is undetermined. Trimming left V 6 bases short and J 0 bases short, with 12 bases between. CDR1 is DFQATT, CDR2 SNEGSKA, per germline (reference sequence). The length of the CDR3 is 14 residues. CDR3 in amino acids: CSAQRENSNQPQHF. As DNA, the CDR3 is TGCAGTGCCCAGAGGGAGAATAGCAATCAGCCCCAGCATTTT.

This clonotype was counted ten times or more. J is TRBJ2-2 and V is TRBV7-2, with 9 bases that match TRBD1. Trimming cost V 1 base and J 9 bases; bases outside gene matches: 15. Germline V gene lookup returns CDR1 SGHTA and CDR2 FQGNSA. The length of the CDR3 is 18 residues. The CDR3 is CASSLGMWGDRAPRELFF. CDR3 coding DNA: TGTGCCAGCAGCTTAGGCATGTGGGGGGACAGGGCCCCCCGGGAGCTGTTTTTT.

This clonotype came up many times. V usage is TRBV10-3 and J usage is TRBJ1-1, with D possibly matching TRBD1 (5 bases). The ends were cut back, 6 bases at V and 4 bases at J, with 12 bases in the middle. The CDR3 length is 13 residues. Germline values: CDR1 ENHRY, CDR2 SYGVKD. For the CDR3, the DNA is TGTGCCATCAGACCCGACAGTGCCACTGAAGCTTTCTTT. This encodes CAIRPDSATEAFF.

This clonotype was recorded at least ten times. V and J are TRBV20-1 and TRBJ2-4; D call uncertain. This CDR3 comprises 14 residues. Trimming took off 3 bases at V and 2 bases at J, with 11 bases between the two ends. CDR1 DFQATT and CDR2 SNEGSKA come from the germline V gene (reference sequence). The chain's CDR3 is CSASFPRPKNIQYF. The CDR3 bases are TGCAGTGCTAGTTTCCCAAGGCCCAAAAACATTCAGTACTTC.

This clonotype occurred many times. The chain uses TRBV5-1 and TRBJ2-7; D remains unclear. This CDR3 spans 14 amino acids. The V end was cut by 6 bases, the J end by 5 bases, with 18 bases between. Looked up from germline, CDR1 is SGHRS and CDR2 is YFSETQ. The CDR3, as DNA: TGCGCCAGCAACGACCCCTCCACGCTGGACGAGCAGTACTTC. The encoded protein is CASNDPSTLDEQYF.

There are many counts of this clonotype. The chain links TRBV6-5 to TRBJ1-5; D not certain. Germline loops: CDR1 MNHEY, CDR2 SVGAGI. Deletions cut 2 bases from V and 5 bases from J, with 7 bases between. This CDR3 is built from 13 residues. CDR3 sequence reads: CASSYVSDQPQHF. DNA for the CDR3: TGTGCCAGCAGTTACGTTTCGGATCAGCCCCAGCATTTT.

For this clonotype: A much larger clone differs from this one at a single base, so this may be a read error. The rearrangement joins TRBV9 to TRBJ1-6, with D possibly TRBD1 on 6 matching bases. The germline V gene has CDR1 SGDLS and CDR2 YYNGEE. The CDR3 has 16 amino acids. For the CDR3, the DNA is TGTGCCAGCAGCGTAGAGGGGGGGAATGGAAATTCACACCTCCACTTT. This sequence encodes CASSVEGGNGNSHLHF. Drawing the rest from reference TRBV9 and TRBJ1-6, the complete variable domain is DSGVTQTPKHLITATGQRVTLRCSPRSGDLSVYWYQQSLDQGLQFLIQYYNGEERAKGNILERFSAQQFPDLHSELNLSSLELGDSALYFCASSVEGGNGNSHLHFGNGTRLTVT.